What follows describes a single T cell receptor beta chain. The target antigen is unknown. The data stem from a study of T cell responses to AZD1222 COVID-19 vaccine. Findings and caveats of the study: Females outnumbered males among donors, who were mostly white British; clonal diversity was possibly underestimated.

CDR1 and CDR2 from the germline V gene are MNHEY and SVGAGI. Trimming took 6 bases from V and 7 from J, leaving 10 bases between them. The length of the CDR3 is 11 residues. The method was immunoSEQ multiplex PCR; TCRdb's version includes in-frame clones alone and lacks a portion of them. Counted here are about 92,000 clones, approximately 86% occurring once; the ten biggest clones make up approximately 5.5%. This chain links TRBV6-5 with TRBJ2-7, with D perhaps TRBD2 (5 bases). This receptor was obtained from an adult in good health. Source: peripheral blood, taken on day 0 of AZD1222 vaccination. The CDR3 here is CASSTRVEQYF. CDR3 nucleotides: TGTGCCAGCAGCACGCGGGTGGAGCAGTACTTC.